Following are 11 T cell receptor beta chains from one sample sequenced in a study of T cell responses to AZD1222 COVID-19 vaccine (dated by TCRdb to 2020 to 2023). Read against the paper, the sample's time point label means: baseline before first vaccination. Libraries came from the immunoSEQ multiplex PCR assay. TCRdb provides this immuneACCESS table in a form limited to in-frame rearrangements. Some clones are lacking; in checked studies, under half of them reflect an unresolved V gene, and why the rest are absent is not known. Here the sample has more than 250,000 clones; 93% occur a single time. Roughly 0.51% of the sample rests with the top ten. The material sequenced was peripheral blood, taken on day 0 of AZD1222 vaccination. The receptors originated from an adult in good health.

V is TRBV7-9 and J is TRBJ2-1, with TRBD2 identical over 7 bases. The length of the CDR3 is 15 residues. Germline V gene lookup returns CDR1 SEHNR and CDR2 FQNEAQ (reference sequence). The J segment lost 8 bases and the V segment lost 5 bases, leaving 12 bases of the junction unmatched. The CDR3 loop reads CASSPGAGRVDEQFF. CDR3 DNA: TGTGCCAGCAGCCCTGGGGCGGGGAGGGTGGATGAGCAGTTCTTC.

This rearrangement joins TRBV3-1 (or the pseudogene TRBV3-2) to TRBJ2-5, with 8 positions matching TRBD1. Germline assignment: CDR1 LGHDT and CDR2 YNNKEL (reference sequence). The CDR3 runs to 13 residues. V lost 4 bases, J lost 5 bases, and 3 bases stayed unmatched. CDR3 nucleotides: TGTGCCAGCAGCCCCTGGACAGGGGAGACCCAGTACTTC. Translating it yields CASSPWTGETQYF.

The rearrangement uses TRBV21-1 and TRBJ2-7. TRBV21-1 is assigned pseudogene status. This CDR3 has 16 amino acids. CDR3 protein: CASSKVPGRGFYEQYF. The CDR3 DNA reads as TGTGCCAGCAGCAAAGTTCCGGGACGGGGCTTCTACGAGCAGTACTTC.

The chain links TRBV19 to TRBJ1-1; a weak D match, TRBD1 (5 bases). The CDR3 contains 13 residues. Germline V CDR1 and CDR2: LNHDA, SQIVND (reference sequence). Here the CDR3 reads CATSQGPNTEAFF. The CDR3 nucleotides read TGTGCTACGTCTCAGGGTCCGAACACTGAAGCTTTCTTT.

The chain uses TRBV12-3 or TRBV12-4 and TRBJ1-2; a possible D gene is TRBD1 (5 bases). This CDR3 has 12 residues. Trimming stripped 7 bases from V and 5 bases from J, with 11 bases between. The CDR3 DNA follows: TGTGCCAGCACTTTGGGGGTTTATGGCTACACCTTC. Translated, it gives CASTLGVYGYTF.

This chain connects TRBV28 to TRBJ2-7; D unresolved. V shed 2 bases and J shed 4 bases, with 9 bases lying between them. The CDR3 sequence is 13 residues long. CDR1 is MDHEN, CDR2 SYDVKM, per germline. In DNA, the CDR3 is TGTGCCAGCAGTTTAGGGAAGTCTTACGAGCAGTACTTC. It encodes CASSLGKSYEQYF.

The chain carries TRBV28 and TRBJ1-6, with D possibly matching TRBD1 (6 bases). The CDR3 is 13 residues long. With 5 bases removed from V and 8 bases from J, the gap between germline ends came to 10 bases. The germline V gene encodes CDR1 MDHEN and CDR2 SYDVKM. DNA for the CDR3: TGTGCCAGCAGTCTTAACAGGGATTCACCCCTCCACTTT. It yields the protein CASSLNRDSPLHF. Filled out from reference TRBV28 and TRBJ1-6, the complete variable domain reads DVKVTQSSRYLVKRTGEKVFLECVQDMDHENMFWYRQDPGLGLRLIYFSYDVKMKEKGDIPEGYSVSREKKERFSLILESASTNQTSMYLCASSLNRDSPLHFGNGTRLTVT.

V gene TRBV5-4 combines with J gene TRBJ1-1; no reliable D call. The CDR3 is 12 residues long. Germline V gives CDR1 SGHNT, CDR2 YYREEE (reference sequence). V was clipped by 0 bases and J by 6 bases, with 6 bases between them. The DNA for the CDR3 is TGTGCCAGCAGCTTGGATACGGCTGAAGCTTTCTTT. Amino acid sequence: CASSLDTAEAFF.

The V call is TRBV14, the J call TRBJ1-4; 9 bases agree with TRBD1. This CDR3 spans 15 amino acids. Germline V lookup: CDR1 SGHDN, CDR2 FVKESK. V trimming: 2 bases; J trimming: 7 bases; junction bases outside the gene matches: 5. Here the CDR3 DNA reads TGTGCCAGCAGCCAAAAACAGGGGGCCGGTGAAAAACTGTTTTTT. Amino acids: CASSQKQGAGEKLFF.

J is TRBJ1-5 and V is TRBV28, with 7 bases aligning to TRBD1. V dropped 6 bases and J dropped 11; count of bases not matched to a gene: 19. The germline gives CDR1 MDHEN, CDR2 SYDVKM. The CDR3 loop spans 16 amino acids. The CDR3 coding sequence is TGTGCCAGCAGCCCTCCTCGAGGTACAGGGGACTGGGCCCAGCATTTT. Protein sequence: CASSPPRGTGDWAQHF.

The chain uses TRBV28 and TRBJ2-2, with TRBD1 matching over 7 bases. Losses at the gene ends were 8 bases for V and 0 bases for J; bases not matched to a gene: 6. Germline-derived CDR1 and CDR2 are MDHEN and SYDVKM. The CDR3 consists of 15 residues. The CDR3 DNA is TGTGCCAGCTGCCAGGGGGTTTCGAACACCGGGGAGCTGTTTTTT. This gives the protein CASCQGVSNTGELFF.